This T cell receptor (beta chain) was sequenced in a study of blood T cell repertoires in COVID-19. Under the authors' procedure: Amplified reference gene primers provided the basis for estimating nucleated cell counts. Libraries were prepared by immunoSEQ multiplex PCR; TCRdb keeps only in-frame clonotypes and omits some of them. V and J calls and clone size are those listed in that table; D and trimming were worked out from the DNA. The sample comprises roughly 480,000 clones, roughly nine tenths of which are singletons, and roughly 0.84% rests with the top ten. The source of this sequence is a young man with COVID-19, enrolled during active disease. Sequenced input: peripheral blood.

The CDR3 coding sequence is TGTGCCAGCAGAGAGGGAGGAAGAGGCTACACCTTC. It encodes CASREGGRGYTF. The chain combines TRBV2 with TRBJ1-2; D remains ambiguous. The V end was cut by 6 bases, the J end by 8 bases, with 13 bases between. This CDR3 is 12 amino acids long. From germline, CDR1 is SNHLY and CDR2 FYNNEI.